The 13 T cell receptor beta chains below come from one sample, sequenced in a study of CD8 T cells in cerebrospinal fluid in Alzheimer's disease. TCRdb derives one entry per CDR3 protein from the 10x single-cell sequencing reads, leaving out DNA. The sample totals 900 to 1,300 distinct CDR3 sequences. The sequencing sample was made of cerebrospinal fluid. The receptors were sampled from a human donor in good health.

V and J are TRBV27 and TRBJ2-1; the TRBD1 assignment by TCRdb is unverifiable without DNA. This CDR3 comprises 13 residues. Germline V CDR1 and CDR2: MNHEY, SMNVEV (reference sequence). CDR3 sequence: CASSTGRNNEQFF.

This clonotype counts as medium-sized (0.01 to 0.1%) by frequency. This chain connects TRBV20-1 to TRBJ1-5; TCRdb reports TRBD1, a call that lacks DNA to check it against. The CDR3 runs to 18 residues. The germline CDR1 and CDR2 sequences are DFQATT and SNEGSKA (reference sequence). CDR3 residues: CSASPPYRGAYSNQPQHF.

This clonotype counts as medium-sized by frequency. This chain links TRBV7-6 with TRBJ1-4; with no DNA, the TCRdb D assignment of TRBD1 cannot be verified. The CDR3 has 14 amino acids. Germline lookup yields CDR1 SGHVS and CDR2 FNYEAQ. This CDR3 reads CASSLGRVVEKLFF.

This clonotype is labeled medium-sized based on frequency. The chain couples TRBV2 to TRBJ2-5. Germline V CDR1 and CDR2: SNHLY, FYNNEI. The CDR3 contains 13 residues. The CDR3 protein is CASIMRSRETQYF.

This clonotype registers medium-sized by frequency. J is TRBJ2-3 and V is TRBV5-1. The germline CDR1 and CDR2 sequences are SGHRS and YFSETQ. The CDR3 loop spans 15 amino acids. This CDR3 is CASSLEGLDTDTQYF.

Frequency places this clonotype as large (0.1 to 1%). The V and J genes are TRBV20-1 and TRBJ2-5. The CDR3 covers 13 residues. Germline CDR1 DFQATT, CDR2 SNEGSKA (reference sequence). The CDR3 loop is CSARKTASETQYF.

This clonotype is medium-sized by frequency. This sequence joins TRBV11-2 and TRBJ2-7; the D call of TRBD2 rests on TCRdb alone, since no DNA is present to check it. Germline CDR1 SGHAT, CDR2 FQNNGV. The CDR3 is made up of 19 amino acids. CDR3 in amino acids: CASSLEEGGWAPPAYEQYF.

This rearrangement joins TRBV7-2 to TRBJ2-7. The CDR3 is 12 residues long. Germline loops: CDR1 SGHTA, CDR2 FQGNSA. The CDR3 is CASSLNSYEQYF.

The V and J genes are TRBV2 and TRBJ1-1; the TCRdb call, TRBD1, lacks DNA for checking. The CDR3 length is 16 residues. The germline V gene has CDR1 SNHLY and CDR2 FYNNEI. The chain's CDR3 is CASSTSDRGVDTEAFF.

By frequency, this clonotype registers medium-sized. The V and J genes are TRBV27 and TRBJ1-3. CDR1 is MNHEY and CDR2 is SMNVEV in the germline V gene (reference sequence). The CDR3 is 14 residues long. This chain's CDR3 is CASSLSGLGNTIYF.

This clonotype is called large (0.1 to 1%) based on its frequency. The J gene is TRBJ1-6, the V gene TRBV10-3. The germline V gene encodes CDR1 ENHRY and CDR2 SYGVKD. This CDR3 is built from 12 residues. CDR3 loop: CAISSYNSPLHF.

Judged by frequency, this clonotype is medium-sized (0.01 to 0.1%). The chain has TRBV7-8 and TRBJ1-1; TCRdb designates TRBD1, a call that cannot be tested without DNA. CDR3 length equals 15 residues. Germline V gene sequence: CDR1 SGHVS, CDR2 FQNEAQ. CDR3 residues: CATLPGTLGNTEAFF.

This clonotype is identified as large from frequency. V and J are TRBV7-2 and TRBJ2-1. The germline CDR1 and CDR2 sequences are SGHTA and FQGNSA. The CDR3 consists of 12 residues. CDR3 in amino acids: CASSLFNNEQFF.